The 29 T cell receptor beta chains below come from one sample, sequenced in a study of blood T cell repertoires in COVID-19. Profiled with immunoSEQ multiplex PCR; TCRdb holds only in-frame clones, not every one. The sample holds more than 350,000 clones, 89% seen once. The sequenced material came from peripheral blood. These receptors all stem from a woman in her 30s with COVID-19, enrolled during active disease.

This clone was picked up a small number of times. This chain links TRBV2 with TRBJ1-5, with D tentatively TRBD1 (5 bases). The V gene's germline CDR1 is SNHLY and CDR2 FYNNEI. This CDR3 is built from 15 residues. V lost 7 bases, J lost 6 bases, and 19 bases lay in between. Written as DNA, the CDR3 is TGTGCCAGCACCCGGAGCCTCAGGGAAGGTCAGCCCCAGCATTTT. It yields the protein CASTRSLREGQPQHF.

V gene TRBV18 combines with J gene TRBJ2-1; D remains ambiguous. Trimming cost V 2 bases and J 8 bases, with 13 bases left between them. This CDR3 has 14 residues. Germline CDR1 reads KGHSH; CDR2 reads LQKENI. CDR3 in amino acids: CASSPGQAADEQFF. The DNA of the CDR3 is TGTGCCAGCTCACCAGGGCAAGCCGCCGATGAGCAGTTCTTC.

This clone was seen a handful of times. The rearrangement links TRBV11-3 to TRBJ2-1; D is uncertain. The V gene's germline CDR1 is SGHNT and CDR2 YENEEA. CDR3 length equals 12 residues. V was cut by 1 base and J by 6 bases, with 4 bases left in between. DNA for the CDR3: TGTGCCAGCAGCTTAGGGCTCAATGAGCAGTTCTTC. It yields the protein CASSLGLNEQFF.

The chain couples TRBV7-8 to TRBJ2-7; 8 nucleotides align to TRBD2. J was trimmed by 6 bases and V by 6 bases; bases with no gene match: 13. Germline CDR1 and CDR2: SGHVS and FQNEAQ. This CDR3 region has 15 residues. DNA for the CDR3: TGTGCCAGCAGTCTGTTAGCGGGACTACCGGCCGAGCAGTACGTC. Translating it yields CASSLLAGLPAEQYV.

V gene TRBV5-1 combines with J gene TRBJ1-6; D perhaps matches TRBD1 (6 bases). The V end lost 4 bases, the J end lost 6 bases, and 14 bases lay between the germline ends. The CDR3 runs to 15 residues. Germline CDR1 SGHRS, CDR2 YFSETQ. CDR3 sequence: CASSVDSGRNSPLHF. The DNA for the CDR3 is TGCGCCAGCAGCGTGGACAGCGGCCGTAATTCACCCCTCCACTTT.

This clone was picked up a small number of times. The gene calls are TRBV29-1 and TRBJ2-1; the D gene is possibly TRBD2 (6 bases). The ends were cut back, 6 bases at V and 6 bases at J, with 30 bases in the middle. CDR1 is SQVTM and CDR2 is ANQGSEA in the germline V gene. The CDR3 is 18 amino acids. CDR3 nucleotides: TGCAGCGTGGGGCCCCCCGGGGTGTGGGGCGGGATCGGCAATGAGCAGTTCTTC. This translates into CSVGPPGVWGGIGNEQFF.

This chain joins TRBV3-1 (or the pseudogene TRBV3-2) and TRBJ1-6; D ambiguous. V lost 4 bases, J lost 3 bases, and 10 bases lay in between. CDR1 is LGHDT and CDR2 is YNNKEL in the germline V gene (reference sequence). The CDR3 consists of 15 residues. The CDR3 DNA follows: TGTGCCAGCAGCCCCCTCTCGAGCTATAATTCACCCCTCCACTTT. This gives the protein CASSPLSSYNSPLHF.

The gene calls are TRBV6-6 and TRBJ1-6; 7 bases fit TRBD1. CDR3 length: 17 residues. Per germline, CDR1 MNHNY and CDR2 SVGAGI (reference sequence). The V gene end was trimmed by 5 bases and the J gene end by 6 bases; junction bases not matched to a gene: 13. CDR3 nucleotide sequence: TGTGCCAGCAGTCAGGGGACAGCGACTCCCATTAATTCACCCCTCCACTTT. It yields the protein CASSQGTATPINSPLHF.

The rearrangement links TRBV10-3 to TRBJ2-3; tentatively, D is TRBD1 (7 bases). The length of the CDR3 is 13 residues. Trimming took off 5 bases at V and 5 bases at J, with 11 bases between the two ends. In germline, CDR1 is ENHRY, CDR2 SYGVKD. DNA of the CDR3: TGTGCCATCAGTCAGGGGGGAGAAGATACGCAGTATTTT. It is translated as CAISQGGEDTQYF.

CDR3 sequence (DNA): TGTGCCAGCAGCCAGACTAGCGGGGGAAGGGAGCAGTACTTC. This sequence encodes CASSQTSGGREQYF. The chain couples TRBV3-1 (or the pseudogene TRBV3-2) to TRBJ2-7; 12 bases line up with TRBD2. The length of the CDR3 is 14 residues. The V and J ends lost 3 bases and 7 bases, in that order; junction bases with no gene match: 4. Per the germline V gene, CDR1 is LGHDT and CDR2 is YNNKEL (reference sequence).

This clone came up a few times. V gene TRBV7-9 combines with J gene TRBJ1-2; no reliable D call. The length of the CDR3 is 12 residues. V lost 1 base to trimming and J lost 8 bases, with 8 bases between them. Germline V gene data show CDR1 as SEHNR and CDR2 as FQNEAQ (reference sequence). CDR3 nucleotide sequence: TGTGCCAGCAGCTTAGACAGTTGGGGCTACACCTTC. Protein: CASSLDSWGYTF.

The genes are TRBV29-1 and TRBJ2-3; 8 bases are shared with TRBD2. Germline loops: CDR1 SQVTM, CDR2 ANQGSEA. J gave up 3 bases and V 7 bases, and 12 bases lay outside the gene matches. The length of the CDR3 is 15 residues. This CDR3 reads CSALTSAFGTDTQYF. The CDR3, as DNA: TGCAGCGCCCTGACTAGCGCGTTTGGGACAGATACGCAGTATTTT.

This rearrangement joins TRBV5-1 to TRBJ2-1; possible D gene TRBD2, 7 bases. CDR1 is SGHRS, CDR2 YFSETQ, per germline. V was trimmed by 3 bases and J by 7 bases, leaving 23 bases between them. The CDR3 totals 17 residues. CDR3 residues: CASSSTLGGGGKNEQFF. DNA of the CDR3: TGCGCCAGCAGCTCAACCCTTGGAGGGGGGGGAAAAAATGAGCAGTTCTTC.

This rearrangement joins TRBV7-2 to TRBJ1-2, with 7 positions matching TRBD1. Trimming cost V 0 bases and J 3 bases; bases outside gene matches: 10. This CDR3 has 17 residues. The germline V gene encodes CDR1 SGHTA and CDR2 FQGNSA. This CDR3 reads CASSLAAGTAVYYGYTF. In DNA form, the CDR3 reads TGTGCCAGCAGCTTAGCTGCCGGGACAGCAGTTTACTATGGCTACACCTTC.

The genes are TRBV6-5 and TRBJ1-4; D possibly corresponds to TRBD1 (6 bases). Germline assignment: CDR1 MNHEY and CDR2 SVGAGI. This CDR3 region has 14 residues. V was cut by 6 bases and J by 8 bases, with 16 bases left in between. This CDR3 is CASSHLQGHEKLFF. The CDR3 region has the DNA TGTGCCAGCAGCCACCTCCAGGGGCACGAAAAACTGTTTTTT.

The V call is TRBV19, the J call TRBJ1-3; 7 nucleotides line up with TRBD1. This CDR3 has 17 amino acids. J gave up 2 bases and V 5 bases, and 12 bases lay outside the gene matches. The germline gives CDR1 LNHDA, CDR2 SQIVND (reference sequence). The CDR3 here is CASSQRTGPRAGNTIYF. CDR3 sequence (DNA): TGTGCCAGTAGTCAACGGACAGGTCCCCGTGCTGGAAACACCATATATTTT.

The rearrangement uses TRBV20-1 and TRBJ2-1, with 10 bases matching TRBD2. The ends lost 3 bases at V and 7 bases at J; junction bases unmatched: 9. Germline CDR1 is DFQATT and CDR2 is SNEGSKA (reference sequence). The CDR3 consists of 15 residues. This chain's CDR3 is CSASLLAGVENEQFF. In DNA, the CDR3 is TGCAGTGCTAGTTTGCTAGCGGGAGTGGAAAATGAGCAGTTCTTC.

CDR3: CASSIRQETEQYF. The CDR3 DNA reads as TGTGCCAGTAGTATAAGACAGGAAACCGAGCAGTACTTC. The chain joins TRBV19 to TRBJ2-7, with a possible D match to TRBD1 (6 bases). Germline CDR1 is LNHDA and CDR2 is SQIVND (reference sequence). Trimming shortened V by 2 bases and J by 6 bases, and 11 bases separated the two germline ends. The CDR3 is 13 residues long. Complete variable domain (other parts from reference TRBV19 and TRBJ2-7): DGGITQSPKYLFRKEGQNVTLSCEQNLNHDAMYWYRQDPGQGLRLIYYSQIVNDFQKGDIAEGYSVSREKKESFPLTVTSAQKNPTAFYLCASSIRQETEQYFGPGTRLTVT.

The V gene is TRBV5-8, the J gene TRBJ1-2; D ambiguous. Trimming took off 7 bases at V and 6 bases at J, with 16 bases between the two ends. There are 13 residues in the CDR3. The germline CDR1 and CDR2 sequences are SGHTS and YDEGEE. This chain's CDR3 is CASVYRSGNGYTF. CDR3 nucleotides: TGTGCCAGCGTTTACCGGTCGGGGAATGGCTACACCTTC.

V and J are TRBV5-1 and TRBJ1-1, with D possibly matching TRBD1 (5 bases). Trimming removed 0 bases at V and 4 bases at J, with 13 bases between. The CDR3 sequence is 15 residues long. Germline V gives CDR1 SGHRS, CDR2 YFSETQ. CDR3 in DNA: TGCGCCAGCAGCTTGGTGGGCGGCAGGGCCACTGAAGCTTTCTTT. It specifies CASSLVGGRATEAFF.

This chain connects TRBV6-5 to TRBJ2-1, with TRBD2 matching over 7 bases. CDR1 is MNHEY, CDR2 SVGAGI, per germline. This CDR3 has 14 residues. Trimming cost V 8 bases and J 5 bases; bases outside gene matches: 9. CDR3 in DNA: TGTGCCAGCCGCCGCGGGAGCCTAAACAATGAGCAGTTCTTC. This gives the protein CASRRGSLNNEQFF.

V usage is TRBV5-4 and J usage is TRBJ1-6; D may be TRBD1 (5 bases). The CDR3 totals 15 residues. The V and J ends lost 2 bases and 3 bases respectively, with 9 bases between them. Germline V gene sequence: CDR1 SGHNT, CDR2 YYREEE (reference sequence). As DNA, the CDR3 is TGTGCCAGCAGCTTTTCAGGGATCTATAATTCACCCCTCCACTTT. It specifies CASSFSGIYNSPLHF.

V usage is TRBV6-2 or TRBV6-3 and J usage is TRBJ1-5, with TRBD1 as a possible D gene (5 bases). This CDR3 has 16 residues. V lost 0 bases, J lost 3 bases, and 12 bases lay in between. Germline V gene sequence: CDR1 MNHEY, CDR2 SVGEGT. CDR3 nucleotides: TGTGCCAGCAGTTACTCCATGGGGGGAACCAATCAGCCCCAGCATTTT. Its translation: CASSYSMGGTNQPQHF.

This clone was recorded a few times. The rearrangement uses TRBV2 and TRBJ1-4; 10 bases align to TRBD1. In germline, CDR1 is SNHLY, CDR2 FYNNEI. The CDR3 is 14 amino acids. Trimming cost V 7 bases and J 6 bases; bases outside gene matches: 5. The CDR3: CASTRTGGDEKLFF. The CDR3 bases are TGTGCCAGCACGCGGACAGGGGGTGATGAAAAACTGTTTTTT.

V usage is TRBV2 and J usage is TRBJ2-3; 9 nucleotides line up with TRBD1. This CDR3 contains 14 residues. The junction had 7 bases not matched to a gene; V was cut back by 6 bases and J by 6 bases. Germline assignment: CDR1 SNHLY and CDR2 FYNNEI. This chain's CDR3 is CASRSRDRADTQYF. Written as DNA, the CDR3 is TGTGCCAGCAGAAGTAGGGACAGGGCTGATACGCAGTATTTT.

This chain's CDR3 is CASRRRARVTDTQYF. The CDR3 DNA sequence: TGTGCCAGCCGTCGTAGGGCGCGGGTCACAGATACGCAGTATTTT. The rearrangement links TRBV6-5 to TRBJ2-3; D possibly corresponds to TRBD2 (5 bases). CDR3 length: 15 amino acids. V was cut by 8 bases and J by 2 bases, with 17 bases left in between. CDR1 MNHEY and CDR2 SVGAGI come from the germline V gene.

This chain connects TRBV7-9 to TRBJ2-1, with a tentative D call TRBD2 (5 bases). V lost 4 bases and J lost 0, with 7 bases in between. The CDR3 spans 14 residues. CDR1 and CDR2 from the germline V gene are SEHNR and FQNEAQ (reference sequence). The CDR3 loop reads CASSSSSSYNEQFF. CDR3 DNA sequence: TGTGCCAGCAGCTCTAGCAGCTCCTACAATGAGCAGTTCTTC.

V usage is TRBV5-4 and J usage is TRBJ2-1; 11 bases agree with TRBD2. There are 18 residues in the CDR3. Germline-derived CDR1 and CDR2 are SGHNT and YYREEE (reference sequence). The ends lost 0 bases at V and 8 bases at J; junction bases unmatched: 13. The CDR3 sequence is CASSLDLGIAGGPHEQFF. The CDR3 DNA follows: TGTGCCAGCAGCTTGGATTTAGGAATAGCGGGAGGGCCACATGAGCAGTTCTTC.

This chain joins TRBV9 and TRBJ2-2, with 8 bases aligning to TRBD2. With 7 bases clipped from V and 5 bases from J, the junction kept 7 bases outside the gene matches. The CDR3 is 14 amino acids. Germline CDR1 and CDR2: SGDLS and YYNGEE. CDR3 sequence: CASARPGGTGELFF. The CDR3 DNA reads TGTGCCAGCGCACGCCCGGGGGGGACCGGGGAGCTGTTTTTT.